This T cell receptor (beta chain) is drawn from a study of T cells in Graves' hyperthyroidism and ophthalmopathy. This clonotype was seen only a few times. Germline CDR1 reads SQVTM; CDR2 reads ANQGSEA. The V segment lost 4 bases and the J segment 3 bases; nucleotides outside the gene matches: 4. This CDR3 has 13 amino acids. TCR beta CDR3 region amplification was performed from RNA transcripts. A set of HTBI primers served as the primers for a first-round RT-PCR of the TCR CDR3. TCRdb analysed the multiplex PCR reads with MiXCR anew, one entry per CDR3 protein. The repertoire holds hundreds of thousands of distinct CDR3 sequences, 16% seen once, with roughly 3.3% in the top ten.

Material: blood. The receptor's source is a woman in her thirties or forties with Graves' ophthalmopathy. J is TRBJ2-3 and V is TRBV29-1, with 7 bases matching TRBD2. CDR3 nucleotides: TGCAGCGTTGGTGGGAGGGGAACAGATACGCAGTATTTT. It encodes CSVGGRGTDTQYF.